The sequence of this TCR beta chain was determined in a study of CD4 and CD8 cells across lung adenocarcinoma regions. Samples came from patients with localized non-small cell lung adenocarcinoma. Via MiXCR, TCRdb re-called the PCR reads, giving one row per CDR3 protein. Of approximately 13,000 distinct CDR3 sequences in the sample, 53% were seen once. Germline V lookup: CDR1 SGDLS, CDR2 YYNGEE. The CDR3 is 13 residues long. Trimming shortened V by 4 bases and J by 1 base, and 8 bases separated the two germline ends. The receptor comes from a female donor with lung adenocarcinoma. The CD4 and CD8 labels of this study may be unreliable. The sample taken for sequencing was CD8+ T cells from the center of a lung tumor. The chain employs TRBV9 and TRBJ1-2; the D is unclear. CDR3 in DNA: TGTGCCAGCAGCAATCCCTATAACTATGGCTACACCTTC. It is translated as CASSNPYNYGYTF. Variable domain in full (rest from reference TRBV9 and TRBJ1-2): DSGVTQTPKHLITATGQRVTLRCSPRSGDLSVYWYQQSLDQGLQFLIQYYNGEERAKGNILERFSAQQFPDLHSELNLSSLELGDSALYFCASSNPYNYGYTFGSGTRLTVV.